A single count supports the clone carrying this T cell receptor beta chain. Its antigen is unidentified. MiXCR, applied by TCRdb to the RACE reads, yields one record per CDR3 protein. The table records around 120,000 distinct CDR3 sequences, roughly 15% of them present only once. The sample comes from a study of human T cells and chemical hapten exposure. Overall study results and limits: DPC sensitization left the count of TCRs above 1 in 1000 unchanged.

This sample's time point: patch test 1, 2 weeks after DPC sensitization. Described treatment: therapeutic diphenylcyclopropenone sensitization with weekly scalp DPC. Phlebotomy was performed prior to application of every patch test. Source: whole blood, taken in connection with sensitization to the hapten diphenylcyclopropenone (DPC). The receptor was derived from a man aged 18 to 29 with alopecia areata. Some clones in this sample may be carry-over from other donors' samples.

This chain's CDR3 is CASSPTSRDTQYF. The CDR3 nucleotides read TGTGCCAGCAGCCCGACTAGCCGAGATACGCAGTATTTT. V usage is TRBV7-3 and J usage is TRBJ2-3, with 7 bases identical to TRBD2. Germline CDR1 reads SGHTA; CDR2 reads FQGTGA. With V trimmed by 5 bases and J by 5 bases, 4 bases remained unmatched. The CDR3 sequence is 13 residues long.